Presented here are 6 T cell receptor beta chains from one specimen sequenced in a study of T-cell memory formation after mild COVID-19. TCRdb passed the 5' RACE reads through MiXCR, listing each CDR3 protein once. The sample shows 75,000 to 90,000 distinct CDR3 sequences, approximately 15% of them seen only once. The source material was PBMCs or a T cell subset sorted from them (not recorded which). These receptors all stem from an adult woman who had mild COVID-19 (a few samples of this study predate the infection). Cell type and time point are not known.

The table lists this clonotype with many counts. The chain links TRBV25-1 to TRBJ1-4; perhaps TRBD1 as D (5 bases). Germline assignment: CDR1 MGHDK and CDR2 SYGVNS. This CDR3 has 14 residues. Trimming left V 3 bases short and J 0 bases short, with 5 bases between. CDR3 residues: CASSDRATNEKLFF. CDR3 DNA sequence: TGTGCCAGCAGTGACAGGGCAACTAATGAAAAACTGTTTTTT.

There are a few counts of this clonotype. The chain recombines TRBV12-3 or TRBV12-4 with TRBJ2-3; TRBD2 aligns across 8 bases. With V trimmed by 6 bases and J by 10 bases, 12 bases remained unmatched. The CDR3 is made up of 14 amino acids. The CDR3 sequence: CASSFTSGGVSQYF. The CDR3 nucleotides are TGTGCCAGCAGCTTCACTAGCGGTGGAGTCTCGCAGTATTTT.

There are a few counts of this clonotype. The chain employs TRBV5-5 and TRBJ1-1; no reliable D call. The CDR3 covers 13 residues. Germline V gene sequence: CDR1 SGHKS, CDR2 YYEKEE (reference sequence). V lost 0 bases and J lost 7, with 10 bases in between. DNA for the CDR3: TGTGCCAGCAGCTTGGAGGTCTTCCGTGAAGCTTTCTTT. Residues: CASSLEVFREAFF.

This chain uses TRBV10-3 with TRBJ2-7, with D unclear. V shed 6 bases and J shed 5 bases, with 14 bases lying between them. The CDR3 loop spans 13 amino acids. Germline V gene lookup returns CDR1 ENHRY and CDR2 SYGVKD. Here the CDR3 reads CAIRVQSRDEQYF. The DNA of the CDR3 is TGTGCCATCAGAGTACAAAGTCGGGACGAGCAGTACTTC.

At least ten counts were recorded for this clonotype. The chain is built from TRBV30 and TRBJ2-7; TRBD1 matches at 7 bases. V lost 1 base and J lost 1; bases outside the gene matches: 7. The length of the CDR3 is 15 residues. The germline V gene has CDR1 GTSNPN and CDR2 SVGIG (reference sequence). Here the CDR3 reads CAWSGETGKSYEQYF. The CDR3 DNA reads TGTGCCTGGAGTGGTGAGACAGGGAAATCCTACGAGCAGTACTTC.

This chain joins TRBV4-3 and TRBJ2-1; 12 bases map to TRBD2. The V gene's germline CDR1 is LGHNA and CDR2 YSLEER. V dropped 1 base and J dropped 7; count of bases not matched to a gene: 2. The CDR3 runs to 15 residues. The CDR3 DNA follows: TGCGCCAGCAGCCAAGTGACTAGCGGGAGTAATGAGCAGTTCTTC. It translates to CASSQVTSGSNEQFF.